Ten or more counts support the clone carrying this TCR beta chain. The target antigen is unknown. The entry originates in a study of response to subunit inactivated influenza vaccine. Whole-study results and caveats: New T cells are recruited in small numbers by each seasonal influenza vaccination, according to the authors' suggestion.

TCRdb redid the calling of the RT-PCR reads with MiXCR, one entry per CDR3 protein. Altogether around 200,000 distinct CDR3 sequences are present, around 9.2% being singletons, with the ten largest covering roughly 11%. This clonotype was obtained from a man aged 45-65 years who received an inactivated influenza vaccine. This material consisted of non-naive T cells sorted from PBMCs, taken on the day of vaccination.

The CDR3 DNA reads TGCAGCGCTGCCGGGGAAGAGACCCAGTACTTC. Its translation: CSAAGEETQYF. The rearrangement uses TRBV29-1 and TRBJ2-5; D may be TRBD2 (5 bases). The CDR3 consists of 11 residues. Between the trimmed V and J ends, which lost 7 bases and 3 bases, there was a span of 9 bases. Germline CDR1 is SQVTM and CDR2 is ANQGSEA. Based on the CDR3 plus reference TRBV29-1 and TRBJ2-5, the full variable domain is SAVISQKPSRDICQRGTSLTIQCQVDSQVTMMFWYRQQPGQSLTLIATANQGSEATYESGFVIDKFPISRPNLTFSTLTVSNMSPEDSSIYLCSAAGEETQYFGPGTRLLVL.